Each of the 13 T cell receptor beta chains below was sequenced from the same sample in a study of graft-versus-host responses after intestinal transplantation (dated by TCRdb to the early 2020s). Per the publication, the time point label means: cells obtained before transplantation from donor or recipient. Their antigens remain unidentified. The receptor library was made with the immunoSEQ multiplex PCR assay. TCRdb holds this immuneACCESS table with in-frame rearrangements only. Some clones are missing; in checked studies, unresolved V genes explain under half, and the rest has no known cause. This sample has approximately 88,000 clones in its table, and about 94% of those were observed once. About 0.2% of the sample is held by the ten biggest clonotypes. The specimen comprised unstimulated CD4+ T cells sorted from spleen or lymph node cells, sampled before transplant. The origin of the receptors is a human donor who was the organ donor for an intestinal transplant.

The rearrangement uses TRBV4-3 and TRBJ2-7; 11 bases agree with TRBD1. Per the germline V gene, CDR1 is LGHNA and CDR2 is YSLEER. CDR3 size: 13 residues. V shed 4 bases and J 4 bases; nucleotides not matched to a gene: 0. This CDR3 reads CASSRDRGYEQYF. In DNA form, the CDR3 reads TGCGCCAGCAGCCGGGACAGGGGGTACGAGCAGTACTTC.

The chain employs TRBV2 and TRBJ2-2, with 9 bases matching TRBD1. Germline V gene lookup returns CDR1 SNHLY and CDR2 FYNNEI. With 6 bases clipped from V and 2 bases from J, the junction kept 4 bases outside the gene matches. This CDR3 contains 15 residues. The CDR3 DNA reads TGTGCCAGCAGCGGACAGGGGACCAACACCGGGGAGCTGTTTTTT. It yields the protein CASSGQGTNTGELFF.

The chain links TRBV10-3 to TRBJ1-1; maybe TRBD1 (6 bases). Germline V gene sequence: CDR1 ENHRY, CDR2 SYGVKD. The CDR3 runs to 14 residues. V was pared by 6 bases and J by 11 bases, with 22 bases between. In DNA form, the CDR3 reads TGTGCCATCAGCAAAATAGGGGACACCGGGGAGGCTTTCTTT. Translating it yields CAISKIGDTGEAFF.

The genes are TRBV5-1 and TRBJ1-1, with D perhaps matching TRBD1 (5 bases). The CDR3 extends over 15 amino acids. Trimming cost V 0 bases and J 6 bases, with 15 bases left between them. The germline V gene encodes CDR1 SGHRS and CDR2 YFSETQ. The CDR3 reads CASSLEGREVAEAFF. The CDR3, as DNA: TGCGCCAGCAGCTTGGAAGGCAGGGAGGTTGCTGAAGCTTTCTTT.

The chain combines TRBV7-8 with TRBJ2-5; D remains ambiguous. Trimming stripped 8 bases from V and 4 bases from J, with 5 bases between. Germline values: CDR1 SGHVS, CDR2 FQNEAQ. There are 10 residues in the CDR3. The CDR3 region is CASGRETQYF. The CDR3 DNA follows: TGTGCCAGCGGGCGAGAGACCCAGTACTTC.

This sequence joins TRBV28 and TRBJ2-5; D may be TRBD2 (6 bases). Per the germline V gene, CDR1 is MDHEN and CDR2 is SYDVKM. V dropped 3 bases and J dropped 4 bases, with 12 bases sitting between them. This CDR3 region has 14 residues. CDR3 in DNA: TGTGCCAGCAGTTTTAGTTTCGGGGGAGAGACCCAGTACTTC. Translation: CASSFSFGGETQYF. Full variable domain (missing parts from reference TRBV28 and TRBJ2-5): DVKVTQSSRYLVKRTGEKVFLECVQDMDHENMFWYRQDPGLGLRLIYFSYDVKMKEKGDIPEGYSVSREKKERFSLILESASTNQTSMYLCASSFSFGGETQYFGPGTRLLVL.

The V and J genes are TRBV25-1 and TRBJ1-2, with 7 bases fitting TRBD1. CDR1 is MGHDK, CDR2 SYGVNS, per germline. V lost 4 bases to trimming and J lost 3 bases; unmatched junction nucleotides: 11. This CDR3 is 16 amino acids long. The chain's CDR3 is CASSASGGASHYGYTF. The CDR3 coding sequence is TGTGCCAGCAGTGCTTCAGGGGGAGCAAGCCACTATGGCTACACCTTC.

The rearrangement links TRBV5-6 to TRBJ1-4; no definite D call. V lost 4 bases and J lost 1, with 8 bases in between. This CDR3 has 14 amino acids. Germline values: CDR1 SGHDT, CDR2 YYEEEE. The CDR3 loop reads CASSRGLTNEKLFF. In DNA form, the CDR3 reads TGTGCCAGCAGCCGAGGGTTAACTAATGAAAAACTGTTTTTT. The full variable domain, its missing parts supplied by reference TRBV5-6 and TRBJ1-4, is DAGVTQSPTHLIKTRGQQVTLRCSPKSGHDTVSWYQQALGQGPQFIFQYYEEEERQRGNFPDRFSGHQFPNYSSELNVNALLLGDSALYLCASSRGLTNEKLFFGSGTQLSVL.

V and J are TRBV19 and TRBJ2-2; 9 bases fit TRBD2. V shed 6 bases and J 3 bases; nucleotides not matched to a gene: 11. Germline V gene lookup returns CDR1 LNHDA and CDR2 SQIVND (reference sequence). This CDR3 contains 17 residues. The CDR3 DNA follows: TGTGCCAGTAGGTCGCCGGGACTAGCAATCGACACCGGGGAGCTGTTTTTT. Translated: CASRSPGLAIDTGELFF.

V and J are TRBV10-3 and TRBJ1-3, with D unclear. Germline V gene data show CDR1 as ENHRY and CDR2 as SYGVKD. The V end lost 6 bases, the J end lost 1 base, and 25 bases lay between the germline ends. There are 19 residues in the CDR3. The CDR3 coding sequence is TGTGCCATCAGCGACCTAGAAATAGGGAGAGGAAGGTCTGGAAACACCATATATTTT. It encodes CAISDLEIGRGRSGNTIYF.

The CDR3 coding sequence is TGTGCCAGCAGCTTACCCCCCGGCAACACTGAAGCTTTCTTT. Its translation is CASSLPPGNTEAFF. V usage is TRBV7-9 and J usage is TRBJ1-1; no reliable D call. CDR1 is SEHNR, CDR2 FQNEAQ, per germline (reference sequence). The CDR3 length is 14 residues. The V end lost 2 bases, the J end lost 2 bases, and 9 bases lay between the germline ends.

This clone occurred once. V usage is TRBV15 and J usage is TRBJ2-1, with D tentatively TRBD1 (5 bases). This CDR3 has 15 amino acids. Germline V gene sequence: CDR1 LNHNV, CDR2 YYDKDF (reference sequence). V shed 0 bases and J shed 8 bases, with 14 bases lying between them. CDR3 amino acids: CATSREGQGDYEQFF. CDR3 nucleotides: TGTGCCACCAGCAGAGAGGGCCAGGGTGACTATGAGCAGTTCTTC.

V is TRBV7-8 and J is TRBJ2-1, with D possibly being TRBD1 (5 bases). V lost 1 base, J lost 2 bases, and 12 bases lay in between. Per the germline V gene, CDR1 is SGHVS and CDR2 is FQNEAQ. The CDR3 spans 16 residues. The CDR3 reads CASSLGQGWTYNEQFF. Here the CDR3 DNA reads TGTGCCAGCAGCTTAGGCCAGGGCTGGACCTACAATGAGCAGTTCTTC.